This TCR beta chain was observed in a study of OX40 agonist ivuxolimab in advanced cancers. Clones were read by immunoSEQ multiplex PCR, and TCRdb kept only the in-frame ones, dropping some. The sample records approximately 70,000 clones, about 84% being singletons. Systemic immunosuppression or autoimmune disease history was grounds to exclude patients. The CDR3 loop spans 14 amino acids. The V gene end was trimmed by 7 bases and the J gene end by 1 base; junction bases not matched to a gene: 6. Germline CDR1 and CDR2: SNHLY and FYNNEI. Study-wide findings and caveats: Expanded clones were, on average, more numerous among CD8+ T cells than CD4+. Some nonresponders likewise displayed low normalized T-cell clonal expansion.

Remarks on this clone: Its antigen is not known.

Sequencing was performed on CD4+ or CD8+ T cells sorted from blood, taken in a trial of the OX40 agonist ivuxolimab. The chain combines TRBV2 with TRBJ1-1; 7 nucleotides align to TRBD1. This sequence originates from an adult with an advanced solid tumor such as melanoma, head and neck, liver or kidney cancer. CDR3 DNA sequence: TGTGCCAGCACCCCCGGGACAGCGAACACTGAAGCTTTCTTT. The encoded protein is CASTPGTANTEAFF. Variable domain in full (rest from reference TRBV2 and TRBJ1-1): EPEVTQTPSHQVTQMGQEVILRCVPISNHLYFYWYRQILGQKVEFLVSFYNNEISEKSEIFDDQFSVERPDGSNFTLKIRSTKLEDSAMYFCASTPGTANTEAFFGQGTRLTVV.